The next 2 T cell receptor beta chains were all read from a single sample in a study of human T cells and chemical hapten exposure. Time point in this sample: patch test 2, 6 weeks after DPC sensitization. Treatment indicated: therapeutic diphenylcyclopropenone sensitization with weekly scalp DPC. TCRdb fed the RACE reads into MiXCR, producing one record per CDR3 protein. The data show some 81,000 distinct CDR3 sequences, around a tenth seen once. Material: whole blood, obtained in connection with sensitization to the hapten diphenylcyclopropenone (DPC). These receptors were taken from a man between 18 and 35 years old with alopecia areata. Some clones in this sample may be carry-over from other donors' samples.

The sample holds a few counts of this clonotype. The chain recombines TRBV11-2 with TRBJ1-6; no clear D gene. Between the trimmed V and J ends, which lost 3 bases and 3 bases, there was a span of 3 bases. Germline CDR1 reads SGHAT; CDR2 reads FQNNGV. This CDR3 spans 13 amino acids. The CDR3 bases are TGTGCCAGCAGCTTCCTCTATAATTCACCCCTCCACTTT. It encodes CASSFLYNSPLHF.

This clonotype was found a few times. In DNA form, the CDR3 reads TGCGCCAGCAGCCAAGGGCCTCTTGAAAAACTGTTTTTT. Protein: CASSQGPLEKLFF. The chain has TRBV4-1 and TRBJ1-4; D unclear. Trimming took 1 base from V and 7 from J, leaving 7 bases between them. Per the germline V gene, CDR1 is MGHRA and CDR2 is YSYEKL. The CDR3 has 13 amino acids.